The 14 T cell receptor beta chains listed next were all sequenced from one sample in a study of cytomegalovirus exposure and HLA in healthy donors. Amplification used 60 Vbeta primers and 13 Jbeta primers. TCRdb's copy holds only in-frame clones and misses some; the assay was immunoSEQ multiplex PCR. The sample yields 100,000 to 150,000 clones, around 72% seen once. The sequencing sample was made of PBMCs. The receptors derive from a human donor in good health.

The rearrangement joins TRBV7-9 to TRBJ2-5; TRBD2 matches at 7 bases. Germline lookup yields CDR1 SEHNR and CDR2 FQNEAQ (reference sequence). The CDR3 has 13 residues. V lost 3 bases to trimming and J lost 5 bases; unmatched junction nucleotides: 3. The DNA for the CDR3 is TGTGCCAGCAGCTTGTGGGGGGGGGAGACCCAGTACTTC. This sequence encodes CASSLWGGETQYF.

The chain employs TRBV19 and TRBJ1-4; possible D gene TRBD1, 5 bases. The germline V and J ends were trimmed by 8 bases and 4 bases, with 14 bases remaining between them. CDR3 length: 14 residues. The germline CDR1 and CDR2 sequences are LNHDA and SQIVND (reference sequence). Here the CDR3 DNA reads TGTGCCAGTGGACGGGACTCTTTTAATGAAAAACTGTTTTTT. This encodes CASGRDSFNEKLFF.

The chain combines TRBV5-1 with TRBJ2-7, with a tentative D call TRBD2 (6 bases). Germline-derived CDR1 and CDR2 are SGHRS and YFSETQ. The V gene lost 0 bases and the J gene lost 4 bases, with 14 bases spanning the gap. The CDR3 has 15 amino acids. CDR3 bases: TGCGCCAGCAGCTTGGCCGTGGGGAGGACGTACGAGCAGTACTTC. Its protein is CASSLAVGRTYEQYF.

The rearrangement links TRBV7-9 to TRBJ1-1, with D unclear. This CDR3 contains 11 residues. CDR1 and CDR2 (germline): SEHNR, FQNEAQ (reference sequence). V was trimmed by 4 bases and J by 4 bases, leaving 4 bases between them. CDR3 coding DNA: TGTGCCAGCAGCTCCCGCACTGAAGCTTTCTTT. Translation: CASSSRTEAFF.

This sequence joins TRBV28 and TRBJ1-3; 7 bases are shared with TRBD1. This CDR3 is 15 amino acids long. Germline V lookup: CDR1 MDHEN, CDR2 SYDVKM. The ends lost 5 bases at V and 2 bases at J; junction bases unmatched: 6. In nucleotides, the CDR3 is TGTGCCAGCAGTATGACCGGGACAGCTGGAAACACCATATATTTT. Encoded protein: CASSMTGTAGNTIYF.

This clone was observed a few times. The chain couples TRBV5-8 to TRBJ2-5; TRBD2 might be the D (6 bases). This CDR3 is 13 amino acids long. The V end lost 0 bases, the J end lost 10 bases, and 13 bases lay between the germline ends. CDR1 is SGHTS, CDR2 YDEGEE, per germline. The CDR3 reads CASSLEGLHLQYF. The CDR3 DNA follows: TGTGCCAGCAGCTTGGAGGGACTTCATCTCCAGTACTTC.

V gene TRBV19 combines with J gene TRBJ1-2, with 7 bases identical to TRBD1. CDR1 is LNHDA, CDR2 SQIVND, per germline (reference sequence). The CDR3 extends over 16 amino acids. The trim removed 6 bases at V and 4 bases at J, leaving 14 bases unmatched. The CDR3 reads CASSRESTGEAYGYTF. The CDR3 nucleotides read TGTGCCAGTAGCCGGGAATCCACAGGGGAAGCCTATGGCTACACCTTC.

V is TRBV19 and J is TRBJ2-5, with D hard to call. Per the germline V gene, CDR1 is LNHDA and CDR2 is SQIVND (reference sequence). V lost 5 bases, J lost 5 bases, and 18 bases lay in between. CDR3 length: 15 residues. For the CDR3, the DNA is TGTGCCAGTAGTTCCCCACTAAACCTCAAGGAGACCCAGTACTTC. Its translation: CASSSPLNLKETQYF. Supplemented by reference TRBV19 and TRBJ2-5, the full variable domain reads DGGITQSPKYLFRKEGQNVTLSCEQNLNHDAMYWYRQDPGQGLRLIYYSQIVNDFQKGDIAEGYSVSREKKESFPLTVTSAQKNPTAFYLCASSSPLNLKETQYFGPGTRLLVL.

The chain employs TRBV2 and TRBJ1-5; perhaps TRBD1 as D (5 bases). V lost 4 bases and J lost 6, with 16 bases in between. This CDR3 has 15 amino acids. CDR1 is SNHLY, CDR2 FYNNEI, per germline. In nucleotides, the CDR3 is TGTGCCAGCAGTGGATTTGGGGGGACGTTTCAGCCCCAGCATTTT. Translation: CASSGFGGTFQPQHF.

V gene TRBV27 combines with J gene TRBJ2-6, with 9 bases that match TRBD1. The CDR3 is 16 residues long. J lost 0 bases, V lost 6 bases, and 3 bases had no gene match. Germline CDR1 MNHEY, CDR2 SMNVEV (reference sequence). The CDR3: CASRRTGASGANVLTF. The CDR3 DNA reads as TGTGCCAGCAGGAGGACAGGGGCCTCTGGGGCCAACGTCCTGACTTTC.

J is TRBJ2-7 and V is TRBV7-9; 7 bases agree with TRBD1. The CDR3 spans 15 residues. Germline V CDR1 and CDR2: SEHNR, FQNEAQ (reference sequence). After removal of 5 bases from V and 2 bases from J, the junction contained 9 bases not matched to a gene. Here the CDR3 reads CASSTRPGTAYEQYF. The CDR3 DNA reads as TGTGCCAGCAGCACACGACCCGGGACAGCCTACGAGCAGTACTTC.

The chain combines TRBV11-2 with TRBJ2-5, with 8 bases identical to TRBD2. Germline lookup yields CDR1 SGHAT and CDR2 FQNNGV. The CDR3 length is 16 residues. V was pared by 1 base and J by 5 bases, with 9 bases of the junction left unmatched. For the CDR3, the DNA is TGTGCCAGCAGCTTAGGCCCAGCGGGGGAAAGGGAGACCCAGTACTTC. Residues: CASSLGPAGERETQYF.

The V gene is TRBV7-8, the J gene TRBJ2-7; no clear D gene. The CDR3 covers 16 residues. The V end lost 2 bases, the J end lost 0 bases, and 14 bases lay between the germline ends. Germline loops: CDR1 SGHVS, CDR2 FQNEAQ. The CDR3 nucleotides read TGTGCCAGCAGCTTAACCCGAGGTTTTAGCTCCTACGAGCAGTACTTC. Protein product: CASSLTRGFSSYEQYF.

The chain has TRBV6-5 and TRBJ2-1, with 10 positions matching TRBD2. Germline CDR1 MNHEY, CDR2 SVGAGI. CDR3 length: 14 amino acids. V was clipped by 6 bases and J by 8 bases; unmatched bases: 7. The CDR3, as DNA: TGTGCCAGCAGGGATAGCGGGAGGCGGGATGAGCAGTTCTTC. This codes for CASRDSGRRDEQFF.